The 29 T cell receptor beta chains reported below all come from one sample, sequenced in a study of breast tumors, draining lymph nodes, adjacent tissues. Samples came from axillary lymph nodes draining the breast cancer. TCRdb ran MiXCR on the multiplex PCR reads and lists one entry per CDR3 protein. The data show about 200,000 distinct CDR3 sequences, roughly 31% seen once. Sequenced: axillary lymph node tissue. The source of these receptors is a female donor with breast cancer. Some clones in this sample may be carry-over from other donors' samples.

This clonotype was observed at least ten times. The rearrangement joins TRBV20-1 to TRBJ2-7, with D unresolved. From germline, CDR1 is DFQATT and CDR2 SNEGSKA (reference sequence). The CDR3 runs to 12 residues. V gave up 4 bases and J gave up 0 bases, with 7 bases separating them. CDR3 nucleotide sequence: TGCAGTGCTATGAGGAACTCCTACGAGCAGTACTTC. This codes for CSAMRNSYEQYF.

This clonotype came up many times. This sequence joins TRBV6-5 and TRBJ1-5; 8 bases are shared with TRBD1. Trimming at V came to 0 bases and at J to 7 bases, leaving 2 bases not matched to a gene. The CDR3 runs to 14 residues. CDR1 is MNHEY and CDR2 is SVGAGI in the germline V gene. Here the CDR3 DNA reads TGTGCCAGCAGTTACTCAGGACAGGGACAGCCCCAGCATTTT. Translating gives CASSYSGQGQPQHF.

This clonotype showed up many times. The chain combines TRBV6-1 with TRBJ1-5; D not resolved. CDR1 and CDR2 (germline): MNHNS, SASEGT. Trimming stripped 2 bases from V and 7 bases from J, with 9 bases between. The CDR3 has 13 amino acids. CDR3 bases: TGTGCCAGCAGTGAATCGATGGGACAGCCCCAGCATTTT. Amino acids: CASSESMGQPQHF.

The chain joins TRBV15 to TRBJ1-6; D unclear. Germline CDR1 LNHNV, CDR2 YYDKDF (reference sequence). The CDR3 consists of 15 residues. V was clipped by 1 base and J by 9 bases, with 13 bases between them. This CDR3 reads CATSRGRRVGSPLHF. The CDR3, as DNA: TGTGCCACCAGCAGAGGTAGGAGGGTAGGTTCACCCCTCCACTTT.

This clonotype was recorded many times. This chain connects TRBV7-9 to TRBJ2-5; 12 positions agree with TRBD2. V lost 5 bases, J lost 4 bases, and 8 bases stayed unmatched. This CDR3 contains 16 residues. The germline gives CDR1 SEHNR, CDR2 FQNEAQ (reference sequence). CDR3 DNA: TGTGCCAGCAGCCCCCCGGGACTAGCGGGCGGAGAGACCCAGTACTTC. It yields the protein CASSPPGLAGGETQYF.

This clonotype was detected ten times or more. The chain carries TRBV20-1 and TRBJ1-5; 9 bases line up with TRBD1. The J segment lost 5 bases and the V segment lost 4 bases, leaving 9 bases of the junction unmatched. CDR3 length: 15 amino acids. CDR1 and CDR2 from the germline V gene are DFQATT and SNEGSKA (reference sequence). This CDR3 reads CSAKPGQGSHQPQHF. DNA for the CDR3: TGCAGTGCTAAACCGGGACAGGGTTCCCATCAGCCCCAGCATTTT.

This clonotype was seen many times. This chain links TRBV20-1 with TRBJ2-1, with no clear D. Looked up from germline, CDR1 is DFQATT and CDR2 is SNEGSKA (reference sequence). This CDR3 is 11 amino acids long. The V end was cut by 7 bases, the J end by 8 bases, with 12 bases between. The CDR3 DNA reads as TGCAGTGGGAGAAGCTGGGATGAGCAGTTCTTC. It specifies CSGRSWDEQFF.

At least ten counts were recorded for this clonotype. The chain is built from TRBV19 and TRBJ2-1; 14 bases agree with TRBD2. CDR3 length: 17 residues. Germline V lookup: CDR1 LNHDA, CDR2 SQIVND (reference sequence). V lost 5 bases and J lost 6; bases outside the gene matches: 9. The CDR3 coding sequence is TGTGCCAGTAGTCCACCGACTAGCGGGGGGGGAATCAATGAGCAGTTCTTC. It codes for CASSPPTSGGGINEQFF.

This CDR3 is CSAQLRARMNTEAFF. Written as DNA, the CDR3 is TGCAGTGCTCAACTAAGGGCGCGCATGAACACTGAAGCTTTCTTT. This chain connects TRBV20-1 to TRBJ1-1, with D hard to call. Per germline, CDR1 DFQATT and CDR2 SNEGSKA (reference sequence). V lost 5 bases, J lost 0 bases, and 16 bases lay in between. CDR3 length equals 15 residues.

Concerning this clonotype: This may be a read error: a much more frequent sequence differs by one nucleotide. The chain couples TRBV6-6 to TRBJ1-2, with TRBD1 matching over 7 bases. After removal of 6 bases from V and 6 bases from J, the junction contained 10 bases not matched to a gene. The germline gives CDR1 MNHNY, CDR2 SVGAGI (reference sequence). The CDR3 runs to 14 residues. The CDR3 DNA reads TGTGCCAGCAGGTTTTTCGACAGGGAACATGGCTACACCTTC. Residues: CASRFFDREHGYTF.

This clonotype was seen ten or more times. The chain joins TRBV5-1 to TRBJ2-3, with 7 nucleotides matching TRBD1. The CDR3 spans 15 residues. After removal of 4 bases from V and 1 base from J, the junction contained 6 bases not matched to a gene. Germline CDR1 SGHRS, CDR2 YFSETQ. CDR3 nucleotides: TGCGCCAGCAGCGATACGAGGGGGCGCACAGATACGCAGTATTTT. Translation gives CASSDTRGRTDTQYF.

Only a few counts were recorded for this clonotype. The chain is built from TRBV11-2 and TRBJ2-6, with TRBD2 identical over 7 bases. CDR3 length equals 18 residues. Trimming removed 5 bases from V and 2 bases from J; junction bases left unmatched: 12. Germline CDR1 and CDR2: SGHAT and FQNNGV. The CDR3 nucleotides are TGTGCCAGCAGCCCTACCCGGGGAGGGCCTCCTGGGGCCAACGTCCTGACTTTC. It specifies CASSPTRGGPPGANVLTF.

The rearrangement joins TRBV24-1 to TRBJ2-7; weak D call: TRBD1 (6 bases). V lost 4 bases and J 2 bases, leaving 8 bases between the germline ends. The CDR3 extends over 13 amino acids. Looked up from germline, CDR1 is KGHDR and CDR2 is SFDVKD. CDR3 region: CATSDPGAYEQYF. The CDR3 DNA reads as TGTGCCACCAGTGACCCAGGGGCCTACGAGCAGTACTTC.

With regard to this clonotype: The junction departs from germline at one end; a sequencing error may be responsible. This rearrangement joins TRBV12-5 to TRBJ1-6, with TRBD1 matching over 10 bases. Germline CDR1 is LGHNT and CDR2 is FRNRAP. CDR3 length: 11 residues. The CDR3 loop is CASALGQGVVF. CDR3 DNA: TGTGCTAGTGCCCTCGGACAGGGGGTCGTCTTT.

This sequence joins TRBV19 and TRBJ2-3; D is perhaps TRBD1 or TRBD2 (5 bases each). Germline CDR1 is LNHDA and CDR2 is SQIVND (reference sequence). There are 14 residues in the CDR3. V lost 4 bases to trimming and J lost 11 bases, with 19 bases between them. The CDR3 DNA follows: TGTGCCAGTAGTAGGGGACGGAGTATGGAGGAGCAGTATTTT. Translating it yields CASSRGRSMEEQYF.

Many counts were recorded for this clonotype. V and J are TRBV20-1 and TRBJ2-7; perhaps D is TRBD1 or TRBD2 (5 bases each). V was cut by 5 bases and J by 3 bases, with 17 bases left in between. The CDR3 consists of 14 residues. CDR1 is DFQATT and CDR2 is SNEGSKA in the germline V gene (reference sequence). CDR3 DNA sequence: TGCAGTGCTGCCCCCGGGACCGGACTCTACGAGCAGTACTTC. Amino acid sequence: CSAAPGTGLYEQYF.

This clonotype appeared a few times. A much larger clonotype is one base distant, so this may be a read error. The chain uses TRBV5-6 and TRBJ2-7; D unresolved. Germline CDR1 SGHDT, CDR2 YYEEEE. Trimming left V 4 bases short and J 4 bases short, with 12 bases between. This CDR3 has 13 residues. The CDR3 region has the DNA TGTGCCAGCAGCCCTGGAAAAACGTACGAGCAGTACTTC. Translated: CASSPGKTYEQYF.

This clonotype came up a few times. The genes are TRBV7-9 and TRBJ1-1; maybe TRBD1 (5 bases). CDR1 and CDR2 from the germline V gene are SEHNR and FQNEAQ (reference sequence). V lost 4 bases and J lost 4, with 10 bases in between. CDR3 length: 13 residues. The CDR3 region is CASSSPGPTEAFF. In DNA form, the CDR3 reads TGTGCCAGCAGCTCCCCGGGGCCCACTGAAGCTTTCTTT.

The chain combines TRBV2 with TRBJ2-1, with D possibly being TRBD1 or TRBD2 (5 bases each). Germline V gene sequence: CDR1 SNHLY, CDR2 FYNNEI. Trimming removed 4 bases at V and 5 bases at J, with 15 bases between. The CDR3 spans 15 residues. CDR3 sequence: CASSGVGTSNNEQFF. The CDR3 DNA is TGTGCCAGCAGTGGAGTTGGGACCAGCAACAATGAGCAGTTCTTC.

A word on this clonotype: One base away lies a much larger clone, so this may be a sequencing read error. V usage is TRBV6-4 and J usage is TRBJ2-5; D gene unclear. This CDR3 region has 13 residues. The V gene's germline CDR1 is MRHNA and CDR2 SNTAGT. The CDR3 DNA sequence: TGTGCCAGCAGTGCGGAATTTCAAGTGACCCAGTACTTC. It is translated as CASSAEFQVTQYF.

This clonotype appeared many times. V is TRBV5-5 and J is TRBJ1-2; maybe TRBD1 (6 bases). Between the trimmed V and J ends, which lost 0 bases and 8 bases, there was a span of 17 bases. CDR1 is SGHKS and CDR2 is YYEKEE in the germline V gene (reference sequence). The CDR3 has 15 residues. CDR3 bases: TGTGCCAGCAGCTTGGCCTCGTGGGCAGGGGAAGGCTACACCTTC. This sequence encodes CASSLASWAGEGYTF.

This clonotype was counted between two and nine times. With a much larger clone just one base away, this may be a read error. The rearrangement links TRBV5-6 to TRBJ1-6; perhaps TRBD1 as D (5 bases). Germline V CDR1 and CDR2: SGHDT, YYEEEE. CDR3 size: 17 residues. V lost 0 bases and J 9 bases, leaving 19 bases between the germline ends. CDR3: CASSLALTGTQGSPLHF. The CDR3 nucleotides read TGTGCCAGCAGCTTGGCCCTAACCGGGACCCAGGGTTCACCCCTCCACTTT.

Comment on this clonotype: One end of the junction does not line up with germline, which may come from a read error. The J gene is TRBJ2-7, the V gene TRBV6-5; 8 bases agree with TRBD2. This CDR3 region has 16 residues. CDR1 is MNHEY and CDR2 is SVGAGI in the germline V gene. The CDR3 DNA is TGTGCCGGCAGTCACGGGGGGAGTAGCGGGGATTACGAGCAGTACTTC. This sequence encodes CAGSHGGSSGDYEQYF.

This chain uses TRBV5-5 with TRBJ2-2; D uncertain. The CDR3 sequence is 10 residues long. The V end was cut by 4 bases, the J end by 9 bases, with 4 bases between. Germline CDR1 reads SGHKS; CDR2 reads YYEKEE (reference sequence). As DNA, the CDR3 is TGTGCCAGCAGCGCCCGGGAGCTGTTTTTT. Translation gives CASSARELFF.

This clonotype was seen at least ten times. The chain joins TRBV19 to TRBJ2-2; 9 bases are shared with TRBD1. This CDR3 contains 14 residues. The germline V gene encodes CDR1 LNHDA and CDR2 SQIVND (reference sequence). Losses at the gene ends were 8 bases for V and 3 bases for J; bases not matched to a gene: 4. The CDR3 bases are TGTGCCAGTCAGGACAGGGGAGACACCGGGGAGCTGTTTTTT. It translates to CASQDRGDTGELFF. Filled out from reference TRBV19 and TRBJ2-2, the complete variable domain reads DGGITQSPKYLFRKEGQNVTLSCEQNLNHDAMYWYRQDPGQGLRLIYYSQIVNDFQKGDIAEGYSVSREKKESFPLTVTSAQKNPTAFYLCASQDRGDTGELFFGEGSRLTVL.

This clonotype was detected many times. The DNA of the CDR3 is TGTGCCAGCAGTGAGAGGACAAGCACAGATACGCAGTATTTT. Protein sequence: CASSERTSTDTQYF. V gene TRBV2 combines with J gene TRBJ2-3, with a weak D call TRBD1 (5 bases). Deletions cut 3 bases from V and 0 bases from J, with 7 bases between. The CDR3 covers 14 residues. CDR1 and CDR2 from the germline V gene are SNHLY and FYNNEI.

In its sample, this clonotype was seen a few times. J is TRBJ1-1 and V is TRBV12-3 or TRBV12-4; the D is unclear. CDR3 size: 12 residues. Deletions cut 1 base from V and 7 bases from J, with 7 bases between. CDR3: CASSLGRSEAFF. CDR3 coding DNA: TGTGCCAGCAGTTTAGGACGGAGTGAAGCTTTCTTT.

This clonotype was counted ten times or more. The chain couples TRBV7-2 to TRBJ2-3; D ambiguous. Germline lookup yields CDR1 SGHTA and CDR2 FQGNSA. Trimming pared 5 bases from V and 5 bases from J, leaving 8 bases between. There are 12 residues in the CDR3. CDR3 in DNA: TGTGCCAGCAGCCGCGCTATAGATACGCAGTATTTT. Translating it yields CASSRAIDTQYF.

DNA of the CDR3: TGCAGTGCATCTGGGACTAGGGGCTCACCCCTCCACTTT. This translates into CSASGTRGSPLHF. This sequence joins TRBV20-1 and TRBJ1-6; D is perhaps TRBD1 (5 bases). The CDR3 is 13 amino acids. Trimming cost V 6 bases and J 10 bases, with 16 bases left between them. Germline CDR1 and CDR2: DFQATT and SNEGSKA (reference sequence).